This T cell receptor beta chain appears in the sequencing data of a study of T cells in Graves' hyperthyroidism and ophthalmopathy. Clinical symptoms, serum thyroxine and TRAb, thyroid ultrasound and orbital computed tomography were used for the diagnoses. The CDR3 regions of TCR beta were amplified from RNA transcripts. The HTBI primer set served for first-round RT-PCR of the TCR CDR3. TCRdb ran MiXCR on the multiplex PCR reads and lists one entry per CDR3 protein. This sample carries about 180,000 distinct CDR3 sequences, 15% to 20% of them seen once, and the ten largest clones take 25% to 30%. This clonotype came up many times. Germline-derived CDR1 and CDR2 are SGHVS and FQNEAQ. The CDR3 is 17 residues long. V dropped 5 bases and J dropped 1 base, with 20 bases sitting between them.

This chain joins TRBV7-8 and TRBJ2-5; the D gene is possibly TRBD2 (6 bases). The origin of this receptor is a woman in her fifties or sixties with Graves' hyperthyroidism. Sequences were obtained from blood. The DNA of the CDR3 is TGTGCCAGCAGCCCCCGGACTACCCGAGGTCCCCAAGAGACCCAGTACTTC. The encoded protein is CASSPRTTRGPQETQYF. Full variable domain (missing parts from reference TRBV7-8 and TRBJ2-5): GAGVSQSPRYKVAKRGQDVALRCDPISGHVSLFWYQQALGQGPEFLTYFQNEAQLDKSGLPSDRFFAERPEGSVSTLKIQRTQQEDSAVYLCASSPRTTRGPQETQYFGPGTRLLVL.